This T cell receptor beta chain appears in the sequencing data of a study of T cells after yellow fever vaccination. Notes on the study in general: Contaminating bulk clonotypes could be abundant in FACS-sorted repertoires. It was a small share of clonotypes that appeared in both CD4 and CD8 compartments.

This clonotype was seen more than once but under ten times. V was clipped by 2 bases and J by 0 bases, with 11 bases between them. Germline assignment: CDR1 MNHEY and CDR2 SMNVEV (reference sequence). The CDR3 spans 15 residues. A 5'RACE template-switching step, the method used to make TCR cDNA, added a universal primer site and UMIs. One entry per CDR3 protein results from TCRdb running MiXCR on the 5' RACE reads. The sample includes some 80,000 distinct CDR3 sequences, approximately 12% of them seen just once. V is TRBV27 and J is TRBJ2-7, with D unclear. This material consisted of CD8+ T cells not binding an NS4B(214-222) dextramer, sorted from PBMCs, taken more than 20 days after the first yellow fever vaccination. The receptor's source is a man in his late teens or twenties who received the YFV17D yellow fever vaccine. This chain's CDR3 is CASSLNEYISYEQYF. CDR3 bases: TGTGCCAGCAGTTTAAATGAGTACATCTCCTACGAGCAGTACTTC.